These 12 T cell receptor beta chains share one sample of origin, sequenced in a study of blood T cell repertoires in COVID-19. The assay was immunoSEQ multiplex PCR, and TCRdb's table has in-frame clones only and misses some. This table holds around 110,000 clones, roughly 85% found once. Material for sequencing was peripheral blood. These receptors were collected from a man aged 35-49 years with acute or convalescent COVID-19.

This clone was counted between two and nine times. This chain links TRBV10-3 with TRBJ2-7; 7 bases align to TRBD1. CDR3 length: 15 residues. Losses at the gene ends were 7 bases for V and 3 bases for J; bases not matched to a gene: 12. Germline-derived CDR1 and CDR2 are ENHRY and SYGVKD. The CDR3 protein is CAIMVSGTASYEQYF. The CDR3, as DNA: TGTGCCATCATGGTGTCGGGGACAGCGAGCTACGAGCAGTACTTC.

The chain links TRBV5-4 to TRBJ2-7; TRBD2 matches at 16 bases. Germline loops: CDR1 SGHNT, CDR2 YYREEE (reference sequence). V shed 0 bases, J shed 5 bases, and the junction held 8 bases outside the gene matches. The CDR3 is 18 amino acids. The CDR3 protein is CASSLDPPGLAGGDEQYF. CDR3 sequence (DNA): TGTGCCAGCAGCTTGGACCCCCCGGGACTAGCGGGGGGGGACGAGCAGTACTTC.

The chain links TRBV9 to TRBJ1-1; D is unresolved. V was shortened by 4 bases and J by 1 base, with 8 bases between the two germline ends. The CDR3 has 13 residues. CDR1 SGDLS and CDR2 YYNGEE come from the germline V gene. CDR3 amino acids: CASSSQQNTEAFF. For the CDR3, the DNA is TGTGCCAGCAGCTCACAACAGAACACTGAAGCTTTCTTT.

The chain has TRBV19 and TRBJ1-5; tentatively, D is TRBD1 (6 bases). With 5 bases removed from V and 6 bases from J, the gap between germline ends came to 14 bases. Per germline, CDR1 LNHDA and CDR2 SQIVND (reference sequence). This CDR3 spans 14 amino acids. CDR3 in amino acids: CASSVQGVGQPQHF. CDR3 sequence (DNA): TGTGCCAGTAGTGTACAGGGAGTTGGTCAGCCCCAGCATTTT.

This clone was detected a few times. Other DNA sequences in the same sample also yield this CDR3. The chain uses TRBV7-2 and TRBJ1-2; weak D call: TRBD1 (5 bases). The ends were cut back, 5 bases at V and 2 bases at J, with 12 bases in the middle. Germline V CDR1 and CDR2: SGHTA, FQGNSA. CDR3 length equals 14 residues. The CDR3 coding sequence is TGTGCCAGCAGCCCCCCCGGGGGGAACTATGGCTACACCTTC. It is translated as CASSPPGGNYGYTF.

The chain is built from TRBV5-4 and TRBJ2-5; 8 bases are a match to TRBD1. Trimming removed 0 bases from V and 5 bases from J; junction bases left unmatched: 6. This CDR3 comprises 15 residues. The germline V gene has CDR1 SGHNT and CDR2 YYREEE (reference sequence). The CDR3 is CASSLAGTGGETQYF. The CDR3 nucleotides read TGTGCCAGCAGCTTGGCCGGGACAGGTGGTGAGACCCAGTACTTC.

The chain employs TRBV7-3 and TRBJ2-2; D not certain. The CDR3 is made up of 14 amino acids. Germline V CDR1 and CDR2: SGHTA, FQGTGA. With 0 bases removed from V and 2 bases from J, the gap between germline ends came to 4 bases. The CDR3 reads CASSLTTNTGELFF. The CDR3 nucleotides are TGTGCCAGCAGCTTAACGACTAACACCGGGGAGCTGTTTTTT. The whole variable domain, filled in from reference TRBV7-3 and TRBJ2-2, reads GAGVSQTPSNKVTEKGKYVELRCDPISGHTALYWYRQSLGQGPEFLIYFQGTGAADDSGLPNDRFFAVRPEGSVSTLKIQRTERGDSAVYLCASSLTTNTGELFFGEGSRLTVL.

CDR3 residues: CASSLLQGNTEAFF. CDR3 DNA: TGCGCCAGCAGCTTACTTCAGGGGAACACTGAAGCTTTCTTT. V is TRBV5-1 and J is TRBJ1-1, with a weak D call TRBD1 (5 bases). Germline V gives CDR1 SGHRS, CDR2 YFSETQ. V was trimmed by 2 bases and J by 1 base, leaving 9 bases between them. The CDR3 loop spans 14 amino acids.

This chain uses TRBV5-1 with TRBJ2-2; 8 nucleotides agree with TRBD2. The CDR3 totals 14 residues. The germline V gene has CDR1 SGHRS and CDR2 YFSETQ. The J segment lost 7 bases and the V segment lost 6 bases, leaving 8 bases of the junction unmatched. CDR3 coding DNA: TGCGCCAGCACCTCGGGAGGGCAGGGCGGGGAGCTGTTTTTT. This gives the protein CASTSGGQGGELFF. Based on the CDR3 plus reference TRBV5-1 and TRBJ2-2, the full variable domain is KAGVTQTPRYLIKTRGQQVTLSCSPISGHRSVSWYQQTPGQGLQFLFEYFSETQRNKGNFPGRFSGRQFSNSRSEMNVSTLELGDSALYLCASTSGGQGGELFFGEGSRLTVL.

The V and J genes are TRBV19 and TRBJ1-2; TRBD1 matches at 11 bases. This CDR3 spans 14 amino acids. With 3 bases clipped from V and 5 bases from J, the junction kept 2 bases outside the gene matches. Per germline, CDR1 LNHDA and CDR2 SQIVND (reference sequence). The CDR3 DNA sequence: TGTGCCAGTAGTATGGGACAGGGGGAATATGGCTACACCTTC. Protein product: CASSMGQGEYGYTF.

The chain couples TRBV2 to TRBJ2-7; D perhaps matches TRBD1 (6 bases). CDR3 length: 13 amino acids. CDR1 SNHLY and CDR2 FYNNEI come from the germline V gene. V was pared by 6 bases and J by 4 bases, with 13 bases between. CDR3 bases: TGTGCCAGCAGGTACAGGGCAGCTTACGAGCAGTACTTC. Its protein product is CASRYRAAYEQYF. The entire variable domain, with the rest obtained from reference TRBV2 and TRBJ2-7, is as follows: EPEVTQTPSHQVTQMGQEVILRCVPISNHLYFYWYRQILGQKVEFLVSFYNNEISEKSEIFDDQFSVERPDGSNFTLKIRSTKLEDSAMYFCASRYRAAYEQYFGPGTRLTVT.

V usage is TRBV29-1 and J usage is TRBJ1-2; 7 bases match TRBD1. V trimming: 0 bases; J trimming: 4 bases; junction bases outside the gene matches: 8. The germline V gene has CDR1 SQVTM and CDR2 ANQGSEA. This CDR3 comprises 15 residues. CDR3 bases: TGCAGCGTTGAAGAGAGGGGGCAGGGCTTCTATGGCTACACCTTC. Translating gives CSVEERGQGFYGYTF.